The 25 T cell receptor beta chains below all came from one sample that was sequenced in a study of T cells after yellow fever vaccination. MiXCR, applied by TCRdb to the 5' RACE reads, yields one record per CDR3 protein. The sample holds around 120,000 distinct CDR3 sequences, roughly 6.8% seen once. Sequencing was performed on CD4+ T cells sorted from PBMCs, taken about 49 days after the first yellow fever vaccination. The source of these receptors is a man aged 18 to 30 who received the YFV17D yellow fever vaccine.

This clonotype was counted at least ten times. The chain joins TRBV4-3 to TRBJ2-1, with a possible D match to TRBD2 (7 bases). The germline CDR1 and CDR2 sequences are LGHNA and YSLEER. This CDR3 is built from 13 residues. Deletions cut 4 bases from V and 8 bases from J, with 12 bases between. The CDR3 spells CASSRGGGDEQFF. For the CDR3, the DNA is TGCGCCAGCAGCCGGGGGGGGGGCGATGAGCAGTTCTTC.

This clonotype showed up many times. This chain joins TRBV5-1 and TRBJ2-1, with 10 bases fitting TRBD2. V dropped 3 bases and J dropped 4; count of bases not matched to a gene: 10. The CDR3 sequence is 17 residues long. CDR1 SGHRS and CDR2 YFSETQ come from the germline V gene. CDR3 in DNA: TGCGCCAGCAGCTCCCCGGAGCGGGGGGGCCGGTACAATGAGCAGTTCTTC. This sequence encodes CASSSPERGGRYNEQFF.

This clonotype was recorded many times. The chain links TRBV12-3 or TRBV12-4 to TRBJ1-4; D possibly corresponds to TRBD1 (6 bases). The V and J ends lost 5 bases and 8 bases respectively, with 12 bases between them. This CDR3 region has 13 residues. The CDR3 sequence is CASSPRQEEKLFF. In DNA form, the CDR3 reads TGTGCCAGCAGTCCCCGACAGGAGGAAAAACTGTTTTTT.

The gene calls are TRBV10-3 and TRBJ2-3, with 7 nucleotides matching TRBD1. The CDR3 is made up of 15 amino acids. V shed 3 bases, J shed 4 bases, and the junction held 7 bases outside the gene matches. Per germline, CDR1 ENHRY and CDR2 SYGVKD. Here the CDR3 DNA reads TGTGCCATCAGTGACCAGAGGGGGCCCCCAGATACGCAGTATTTT. Encoded protein: CAISDQRGPPDTQYF.

This clonotype was seen ten or more times. The rearrangement uses TRBV20-1 and TRBJ2-7; 11 positions match TRBD1. The CDR3 has 15 amino acids. J lost 2 bases, V lost 0 bases, and 3 bases had no gene match. Germline V gene lookup returns CDR1 DFQATT and CDR2 SNEGSKA (reference sequence). The CDR3 spells CSARDPGQGAYEQYV. The CDR3, as DNA: TGCAGTGCTAGAGACCCGGGACAGGGGGCCTACGAGCAGTACGTC.

This clonotype was seen many times. The rearrangement uses TRBV6-5 and TRBJ2-5; D may be TRBD1 (5 bases). V lost 8 bases to trimming and J lost 5 bases, with 12 bases between them. Germline values: CDR1 MNHEY, CDR2 SVGAGI. The CDR3 sequence is 12 residues long. The CDR3 nucleotides read TGTGCCAGCGGCAGGGCGGAGGAGACCCAGTACTTC. It translates to CASGRAEETQYF.

This clonotype was seen at least ten times. The chain links TRBV5-1 to TRBJ1-1, with TRBD1 matching over 7 bases. Germline CDR1 and CDR2: SGHRS and YFSETQ. The ends lost 1 base at V and 1 base at J; junction bases unmatched: 4. There are 15 residues in the CDR3. CDR3 coding DNA: TGCGCCAGCAGCTTGCCCGGGACAGAGAACACTGAAGCTTTCTTT. Protein sequence: CASSLPGTENTEAFF.

This clonotype was seen many times. The rearrangement joins TRBV5-1 to TRBJ2-4; 8 bases match TRBD1. Germline-derived CDR1 and CDR2 are SGHRS and YFSETQ. The CDR3 loop spans 15 amino acids. J was trimmed by 1 base and V by 3 bases; bases with no gene match: 3. CDR3 in DNA: TGCGCCAGCAGCTCCCGGACAGGGGCCAAAAACATTCAGTACTTC. This sequence encodes CASSSRTGAKNIQYF.

This clonotype was recorded many times. The chain uses TRBV5-5 and TRBJ2-7, with no clear D. The CDR3 is 12 amino acids. Germline V CDR1 and CDR2: SGHKS, YYEKEE (reference sequence). V dropped 8 bases and J dropped 7 bases, with 16 bases sitting between them. The CDR3 nucleotides are TGTGCCAGTTCCACGCGCTTCCGGGAGCAGTACTTC. It is translated as CASSTRFREQYF.

This rearrangement joins TRBV20-1 to TRBJ1-2; no definite D call. Looked up from germline, CDR1 is DFQATT and CDR2 is SNEGSKA (reference sequence). CDR3 length equals 14 residues. V was cut by 4 bases and J by 4 bases, with 16 bases left in between. The DNA of the CDR3 is TGCAGTGCTATAAGACACCTAGAGAGCTATGGCTACACCTTC. Translating it yields CSAIRHLESYGYTF.

This clonotype was detected many times. The chain couples TRBV5-4 to TRBJ1-2; no definite D call. Germline lookup yields CDR1 SGHNT and CDR2 YYREEE (reference sequence). This CDR3 spans 14 amino acids. V was pared by 0 bases and J by 2 bases, with 8 bases between. The CDR3 loop reads CASSLAAENYGYTF. CDR3 sequence (DNA): TGTGCCAGCAGCTTGGCTGCAGAAAACTATGGCTACACCTTC.

There are many counts of this clonotype. The chain has TRBV6-1 and TRBJ2-3, with TRBD1 identical over 10 bases. Germline CDR1 reads MNHNS; CDR2 reads SASEGT. The J segment lost 3 bases and the V segment lost 4 bases, leaving 7 bases of the junction unmatched. The CDR3 runs 16 residues. CDR3 DNA: TGTGCCAGCAGTGCATCAGGACAGGGGGTAACAGATACGCAGTATTTT. It codes for CASSASGQGVTDTQYF.

At least ten counts were recorded for this clonotype. The chain uses TRBV4-1 and TRBJ2-3; D is possibly TRBD1 (5 bases). Trimming took 6 bases from V and 2 from J, leaving 15 bases between them. The CDR3 totals 15 residues. The germline V gene encodes CDR1 MGHRA and CDR2 YSYEKL. The CDR3 DNA sequence: TGCGCCAGCAGTGGACACGGCCTAATCACAGATACGCAGTATTTT. Protein product: CASSGHGLITDTQYF.

V is TRBV13 and J is TRBJ2-7; D may match TRBD1 or TRBD2 (6 bases each). CDR3 length: 13 residues. CDR1 and CDR2 (germline): PRHDT, FYEKMQ (reference sequence). Trimming removed 6 bases from V and 2 bases from J, with 11 bases in between. The CDR3 sequence: CASSRGPAYEQYF. The DNA for the CDR3 is TGTGCCAGCAGTCGGGGGCCCGCCTACGAGCAGTACTTC.

This clonotype has at least ten counts. J is TRBJ2-5 and V is TRBV7-2; either TRBD1 or TRBD2 may supply D (5 bases each). Trimming shortened V by 4 bases and J by 0 bases, and 12 bases separated the two germline ends. CDR3 length: 15 residues. The germline V gene has CDR1 SGHTA and CDR2 FQGNSA. CDR3 bases: TGTGCCAGCAGCTCACAGACGGGACACCAAGAGACCCAGTACTTC. This sequence encodes CASSSQTGHQETQYF.

This clonotype was counted only a few times. The genes are TRBV12-3 or TRBV12-4 and TRBJ2-7, with TRBD1 as a possible D gene (5 bases). This CDR3 comprises 13 residues. Between the trimmed V and J ends, which lost 6 bases and 1 base, there was a span of 10 bases. CDR3 DNA: TGTGCCAGCAGGGTCACAGGTTCCTACGAGCAGTACTTC. Protein: CASRVTGSYEQYF.

This clonotype appeared many times. The chain joins TRBV7-8 to TRBJ1-5; D remains ambiguous. CDR3 length equals 14 residues. From germline, CDR1 is SGHVS and CDR2 FQNEAQ. V lost 3 bases, J lost 6 bases, and 12 bases lay in between. CDR3 nucleotides: TGTGCCAGCAGCTTCCAGGAGATGGGTCAGCCCCAGCATTTT. Amino acids: CASSFQEMGQPQHF.

This clonotype was seen many times. The rearrangement uses TRBV6-1 and TRBJ1-1; D possibly corresponds to TRBD1 (5 bases). The CDR3 has 15 amino acids. The V end was cut by 3 bases, the J end by 8 bases, with 19 bases between. Germline assignment: CDR1 MNHNS and CDR2 SASEGT. The DNA of the CDR3 is TGTGCCAGCAGTGACCCCGCGGGGGACTCGACAGAAGCTTTCTTT. The encoded protein is CASSDPAGDSTEAFF.

This clonotype was seen at least ten times. This chain joins TRBV6-1 and TRBJ2-2; D call uncertain. The V end was cut by 6 bases, the J end by 1 base, with 15 bases between. The CDR3 has 16 residues. Germline V gene data show CDR1 as MNHNS and CDR2 as SASEGT. CDR3 loop: CASSLRKGLNTGELFF. The CDR3 DNA is TGTGCCAGCAGCCTCCGGAAGGGCTTGAACACCGGGGAGCTGTTTTTT.

This clonotype was recorded a few times. V and J are TRBV20-1 and TRBJ1-1; D unresolved. Trimming pared 6 bases from V and 4 bases from J, leaving 12 bases between. Germline CDR1 DFQATT, CDR2 SNEGSKA (reference sequence). CDR3 length: 12 residues. DNA of the CDR3: TGCAGTGCCCCTAACCAGGCCACTGAAGCTTTCTTT. This encodes CSAPNQATEAFF.

J is TRBJ1-1 and V is TRBV5-1; TRBD1 matches at 10 bases. The CDR3 sequence is 14 residues long. After removal of 7 bases from V and 8 bases from J, the junction contained 11 bases not matched to a gene. From germline, CDR1 is SGHRS and CDR2 YFSETQ. The CDR3 spells CASHIDRGLGEAFF. Here the CDR3 DNA reads TGCGCCAGCCATATCGACAGGGGGCTTGGAGAAGCTTTCTTT. Full variable domain (missing parts from reference TRBV5-1 and TRBJ1-1): KAGVTQTPRYLIKTRGQQVTLSCSPISGHRSVSWYQQTPGQGLQFLFEYFSETQRNKGNFPGRFSGRQFSNSRSEMNVSTLELGDSALYLCASHIDRGLGEAFFGQGTRLTVV.

This clonotype was counted many times. This chain connects TRBV4-1 to TRBJ2-2, with D uncertain. This CDR3 has 15 amino acids. V lost 3 bases, J lost 3 bases, and 11 bases lay in between. The germline V gene encodes CDR1 MGHRA and CDR2 YSYEKL. The CDR3 nucleotides are TGCGCCAGCAGCCACAGCAAGGGTGACACCGGGGAGCTGTTTTTT. Protein: CASSHSKGDTGELFF.

This clonotype was seen once. This chain connects TRBV6-5 to TRBJ1-2; 9 bases agree with TRBD1. The V and J ends lost 6 bases and 4 bases, in that order; junction bases with no gene match: 12. CDR3 length: 16 amino acids. Per germline, CDR1 MNHEY and CDR2 SVGAGI. The CDR3 is CASRSTGTGTIYGYTF. For the CDR3, the DNA is TGTGCCAGCAGATCCACCGGGACAGGGACTATCTATGGCTACACCTTC.

This clonotype has a count of ten or more. This rearrangement joins TRBV7-4 to TRBJ2-7; D ambiguous. The ends were cut back, 5 bases at V and 3 bases at J, with 5 bases in the middle. There are 11 residues in the CDR3. Germline CDR1 reads SGHVT; CDR2 reads SQSDAQ. The CDR3 protein is CASSLNYEQYV. The CDR3 DNA reads as TGTGCCAGCAGCCTTAACTACGAGCAGTACGTC.

This clonotype was picked up many times. This chain connects TRBV19 to TRBJ2-3, with 7 bases aligning to TRBD1. The germline CDR1 and CDR2 sequences are LNHDA and SQIVND (reference sequence). The CDR3 consists of 15 residues. Trimming cost V 1 base and J 3 bases; bases outside gene matches: 4. CDR3 loop: CASSIGGQVTDTQYF. The CDR3 bases are TGTGCCAGTAGTATAGGAGGACAGGTAACAGATACGCAGTATTTT.